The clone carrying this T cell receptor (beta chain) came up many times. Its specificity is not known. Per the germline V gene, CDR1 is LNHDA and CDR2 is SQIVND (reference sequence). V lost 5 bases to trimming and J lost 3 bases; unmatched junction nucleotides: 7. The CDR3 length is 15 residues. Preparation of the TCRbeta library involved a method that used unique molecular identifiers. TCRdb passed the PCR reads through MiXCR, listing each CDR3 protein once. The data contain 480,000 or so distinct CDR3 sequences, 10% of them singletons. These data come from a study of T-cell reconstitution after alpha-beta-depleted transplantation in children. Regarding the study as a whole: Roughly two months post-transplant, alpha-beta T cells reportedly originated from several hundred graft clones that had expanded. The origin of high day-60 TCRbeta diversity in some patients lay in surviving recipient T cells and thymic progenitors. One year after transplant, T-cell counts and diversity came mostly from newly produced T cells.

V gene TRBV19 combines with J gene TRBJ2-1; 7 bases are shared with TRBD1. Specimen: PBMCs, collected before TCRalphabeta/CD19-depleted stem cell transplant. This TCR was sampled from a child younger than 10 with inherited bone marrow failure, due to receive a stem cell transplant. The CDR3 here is CASSPRQGDYNEQFF. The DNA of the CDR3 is TGTGCCAGTAGTCCCCGACAGGGAGACTACAATGAGCAGTTCTTC.